These 21 T cell receptor beta chains originate from one sample sequenced in a study of OX40 agonist ivuxolimab in advanced cancers. TCRdb's table, derived via immunoSEQ multiplex PCR, lists solely in-frame clones and lacks some. The sample lists around 27,000 clones; under 80% were seen once. Sample: CD4+ or CD8+ T cells sorted from blood, taken in a trial of the OX40 agonist ivuxolimab. All receptors derive from an adult with an advanced solid tumor such as melanoma, head and neck, liver or kidney cancer.

In this sample, this clone turned up once. This chain joins TRBV2 and TRBJ2-7; a possible D gene is TRBD1 (6 bases). The CDR3 length is 15 residues. Germline-derived CDR1 and CDR2 are SNHLY and FYNNEI. V lost 8 bases and J 2 bases, leaving 19 bases between the germline ends. The CDR3 DNA sequence: TGTGCCAGCGGAAGCGTAGACAGGACAGCCTACGAGCAGTACTTC. It translates to CASGSVDRTAYEQYF.

Comment on this clone: The sample holds other DNA sequences that translate to the same CDR3. The rearrangement uses TRBV13 and TRBJ1-1; D may be TRBD1 (6 bases). The CDR3 length is 14 residues. Germline CDR1 PRHDT, CDR2 FYEKMQ (reference sequence). Trimming cost V 3 bases and J 2 bases, with 10 bases left between them. CDR3 amino acids: CASSLGQINTEAFF. The CDR3 DNA follows: TGTGCCAGCAGCTTGGGACAAATCAACACTGAAGCTTTCTTT.

This chain joins TRBV5-6 and TRBJ1-6; 7 bases agree with TRBD1. The CDR3 sequence is 14 residues long. Germline lookup yields CDR1 SGHDT and CDR2 YYEEEE. V was pared by 4 bases and J by 10 bases, with 8 bases of the junction left unmatched. The CDR3 region has the DNA TGTGCCAGCAGCGTAGACAGGGTAGGCTCACCCCTCCACTTT. It translates to CASSVDRVGSPLHF. The whole variable domain, filled in from reference TRBV5-6 and TRBJ1-6, reads DAGVTQSPTHLIKTRGQQVTLRCSPKSGHDTVSWYQQALGQGPQFIFQYYEEEERQRGNFPDRFSGHQFPNYSSELNVNALLLGDSALYLCASSVDRVGSPLHFGNGTRLTVT.

V usage is TRBV9 and J usage is TRBJ1-3, with D possibly matching TRBD1 (5 bases). V lost 3 bases and J lost 8, with 12 bases in between. The V gene's germline CDR1 is SGDLS and CDR2 YYNGEE. This CDR3 has 13 amino acids. Written as DNA, the CDR3 is TGTGCCAGCAGCGAAGGTGGGGGTGACACCATATATTTT. The encoded protein is CASSEGGGDTIYF.

The J gene is TRBJ1-2, the V gene TRBV20-1, with D unclear. With 5 bases removed from V and 8 bases from J, the gap between germline ends came to 12 bases. Germline V gene lookup returns CDR1 DFQATT and CDR2 SNEGSKA (reference sequence). The CDR3 runs to 11 residues. The CDR3 DNA sequence: TGCAGTGCTGGTCCCCCCACGGGCTACACCTTC. Amino acids: CSAGPPTGYTF.

The genes are TRBV5-5 and TRBJ1-5; no firm D call. The CDR3 runs to 13 residues. The germline V gene has CDR1 SGHKS and CDR2 YYEKEE (reference sequence). The V and J ends lost 4 bases and 7 bases respectively, with 12 bases between them. The CDR3, as DNA: TGTGCCAGCAGCCTGCGGGTGGGGCAGCCCCAGCATTTT. Translation: CASSLRVGQPQHF.

This clone appeared once. This rearrangement joins TRBV27 to TRBJ1-1; 8 nucleotides match TRBD1. The CDR3 is 16 amino acids. The V gene's germline CDR1 is MNHEY and CDR2 SMNVEV (reference sequence). With 5 bases clipped from V and 0 bases from J, the junction kept 8 bases outside the gene matches. CDR3 in amino acids: CASSRENRGVNTEAFF. The CDR3 DNA sequence: TGTGCCAGCAGTCGAGAGAACAGGGGGGTGAACACTGAAGCTTTCTTT.

J is TRBJ1-6 and V is TRBV19; D is unclear. Germline-derived CDR1 and CDR2 are LNHDA and SQIVND (reference sequence). V was trimmed by 5 bases and J by 0 bases, leaving 8 bases between them. The CDR3 is 15 residues long. The CDR3 region has the DNA TGTGCCAGTAGTGCAGATAGCTCCTATAATTCACCCCTCCACTTT. Its protein is CASSADSSYNSPLHF. Supplemented by reference TRBV19 and TRBJ1-6, the full variable domain reads DGGITQSPKYLFRKEGQNVTLSCEQNLNHDAMYWYRQDPGQGLRLIYYSQIVNDFQKGDIAEGYSVSREKKESFPLTVTSAQKNPTAFYLCASSADSSYNSPLHFGNGTRLTVT.

J is TRBJ1-1 and V is TRBV6-5; 7 positions match TRBD1. The CDR3 contains 14 residues. Germline CDR1 is MNHEY and CDR2 is SVGAGI. V was pared by 0 bases and J by 8 bases, with 6 bases of the junction left unmatched. The CDR3 spells CASSYSPRGGEAFF. In DNA form, the CDR3 reads TGTGCCAGCAGTTACTCCCCCAGGGGGGGGGAAGCTTTCTTT.

The chain has TRBV5-1 and TRBJ1-5; no reliable D call. V was pared by 4 bases and J by 9 bases, with 11 bases between. Germline lookup yields CDR1 SGHRS and CDR2 YFSETQ. CDR3 length: 12 residues. The CDR3: CASSDGSGPQHF. CDR3 sequence (DNA): TGCGCCAGCAGCGACGGGTCGGGGCCCCAGCATTTT. Together with reference TRBV5-1 and TRBJ1-5, the CDR3 gives the full variable domain: KAGVTQTPRYLIKTRGQQVTLSCSPISGHRSVSWYQQTPGQGLQFLFEYFSETQRNKGNFPGRFSGRQFSNSRSEMNVSTLELGDSALYLCASSDGSGPQHFGDGTRLSIL.

In its sample, this clone ranks as medium-sized (0.01 to 0.1%). V and J are TRBV6-9 and TRBJ1-5; 9 nucleotides match TRBD1. This CDR3 spans 15 amino acids. The V and J ends lost 2 bases and 2 bases, in that order; junction bases with no gene match: 1. The V gene's germline CDR1 is MNHGY and CDR2 SVAAGI. The CDR3 DNA reads as TGTGCCAGCAGTTATCGGGACAGGGGCAATCAGCCCCAGCATTTT. This sequence encodes CASSYRDRGNQPQHF.

The CDR3 DNA sequence: TGTGCCAGCAGCGTATTTGATGCTGTAGATACGCAGTATTTT. Translation gives CASSVFDAVDTQYF. This chain links TRBV9 with TRBJ2-3, with no clear D. Germline lookup yields CDR1 SGDLS and CDR2 YYNGEE. Trimming removed 1 base at V and 5 bases at J, with 11 bases between. This CDR3 region has 14 residues.

This clone occurred a few times. This chain connects TRBV6-1 to TRBJ2-3, with D possibly matching TRBD1 (6 bases). The V end lost 4 bases, the J end lost 7 bases, and 12 bases lay between the germline ends. This CDR3 contains 13 residues. Germline V gives CDR1 MNHNS, CDR2 SASEGT. CDR3 region: CASSANRDHTQYF. The CDR3 DNA reads TGTGCCAGCAGTGCGAACAGGGACCATACGCAGTATTTT.

The V gene is TRBV7-8, the J gene TRBJ2-1; 8 bases match TRBD2. V was pared by 0 bases and J by 3 bases, with 7 bases of the junction left unmatched. Germline V gene data show CDR1 as SGHVS and CDR2 as FQNEAQ. The CDR3 covers 17 residues. The CDR3 loop reads CASSLAEGSGVYNEQFF. The DNA of the CDR3 is TGTGCCAGCAGCTTAGCGGAAGGTAGCGGGGTCTACAATGAGCAGTTCTTC.

The chain uses TRBV9 and TRBJ2-5; D tentatively fits TRBD1 or TRBD2 (5 bases each). Trimming shortened V by 3 bases and J by 0 bases, and 12 bases separated the two germline ends. This CDR3 comprises 15 residues. Germline V gene lookup returns CDR1 SGDLS and CDR2 YYNGEE. The DNA for the CDR3 is TGTGCCAGCAGCGCGCAGGGACGGAACCAAGAGACCCAGTACTTC. As protein: CASSAQGRNQETQYF. Using reference TRBV9 and TRBJ2-5 for the parts outside the CDR3, the full variable domain is DSGVTQTPKHLITATGQRVTLRCSPRSGDLSVYWYQQSLDQGLQFLIQYYNGEERAKGNILERFSAQQFPDLHSELNLSSLELGDSALYFCASSAQGRNQETQYFGPGTRLLVL.

This clone was detected a few times. The V call is TRBV30, the J call TRBJ2-7; 7 positions match TRBD2. Germline V gives CDR1 GTSNPN, CDR2 SVGIG (reference sequence). The CDR3 runs to 13 residues. After removal of 2 bases from V and 3 bases from J, the junction contained 4 bases not matched to a gene. The CDR3 DNA reads TGTGCCTGGAGTCCGGGGGGTCTCTACGAGCAGTACTTC. Its translation: CAWSPGGLYEQYF.

V usage is TRBV27 and J usage is TRBJ2-1; 13 nucleotides line up with TRBD2. With V trimmed by 5 bases and J by 5 bases, 3 bases remained unmatched. The CDR3 is made up of 15 amino acids. Per germline, CDR1 MNHEY and CDR2 SMNVEV (reference sequence). The DNA of the CDR3 is TGTGCCAGCAGTCTCGGACTAGCGGGGGACAATGAGCAGTTCTTC. Translation: CASSLGLAGDNEQFF.

For this clone: Germline is not matched at one junction end, which may reflect a read error. The chain is built from TRBV20-1 and TRBJ1-1, with D possibly matching TRBD1 (5 bases). This CDR3 comprises 11 residues. Germline lookup yields CDR1 DFQATT and CDR2 SNEGSKA (reference sequence). The DNA of the CDR3 is TGCAGTGCTAGAGCGGCTTCTCGACAGACCTTT. It translates to CSARAASRQTF.

The CDR3 spells CASSLPGQGVDEQYF. DNA of the CDR3: TGTGCCAGCAGCTTACCTGGCCAGGGGGTCGACGAGCAGTACTTC. The V call is TRBV7-9, the J call TRBJ2-7; 7 bases match TRBD1. The V gene's germline CDR1 is SEHNR and CDR2 FQNEAQ (reference sequence). The trim removed 2 bases at V and 5 bases at J, leaving 9 bases unmatched. The CDR3 is 15 residues long.

The chain combines TRBV6-7 with TRBJ2-7, with 8 nucleotides matching TRBD1. TRBV6-7 is assigned to the ORF class and has an uncertain function. There are 16 residues in the CDR3. The J segment lost 1 base and the V segment lost 0 bases, leaving 5 bases of the junction unmatched. The CDR3 sequence is CASSYSARDRSYEQYF. The CDR3 nucleotides are TGTGCCAGCAGTTACTCGGCCCGGGACAGGTCCTACGAGCAGTACTTC.

This chain uses TRBV2 with TRBJ1-1, with D maybe TRBD1 (6 bases). Trimming took off 7 bases at V and 10 bases at J, with 16 bases between the two ends. There are 12 residues in the CDR3. CDR1 and CDR2 from the germline V gene are SNHLY and FYNNEI. CDR3 nucleotide sequence: TGTGCCAGCATCACCGGGACACTCGGAGCTTTCTTT. The encoded protein is CASITGTLGAFF. The full variable domain, its missing parts supplied by reference TRBV2 and TRBJ1-1, is EPEVTQTPSHQVTQMGQEVILRCVPISNHLYFYWYRQILGQKVEFLVSFYNNEISEKSEIFDDQFSVERPDGSNFTLKIRSTKLEDSAMYFCASITGTLGAFFGQGTRLTVV.